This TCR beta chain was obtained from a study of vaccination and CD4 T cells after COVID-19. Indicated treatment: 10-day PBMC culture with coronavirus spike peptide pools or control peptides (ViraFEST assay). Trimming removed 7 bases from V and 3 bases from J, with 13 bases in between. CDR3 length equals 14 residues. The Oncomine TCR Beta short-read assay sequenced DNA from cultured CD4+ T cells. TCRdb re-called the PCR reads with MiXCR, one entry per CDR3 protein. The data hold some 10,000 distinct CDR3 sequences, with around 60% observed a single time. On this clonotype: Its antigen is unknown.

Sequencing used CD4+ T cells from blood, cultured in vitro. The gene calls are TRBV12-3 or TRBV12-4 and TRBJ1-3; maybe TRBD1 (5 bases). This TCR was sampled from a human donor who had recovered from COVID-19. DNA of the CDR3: TGTGCCAGCATTCAGGGATTGAGTGGAAACACCATATATTTT. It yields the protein CASIQGLSGNTIYF.